These T cell receptor beta chains were read from a single sample in a study of shared clonotypes between healthy human individuals. Here immunoSEQ multiplex PCR was the method, and the copy in TCRdb shows in-frame clones only, minus some. The data hold fewer than 1.4 million clones, with about 80% observed a single time. The sample consisted of memory CD4+ T cells from PBMCs. Receptors originate from a young man in good health. Some clones in this sample may be carry-over from other donors' samples. Both conserved end residues are part of each CDR3. A D gene is named only where the DNA matches it firmly. Some rows have no size entry. The others give once, few or many, or a class for an expanded clone.

v_call,d_call,clone_size,j_call,cdr3_aa
TRBV28,TRBD1,once,TRBJ1-4,CASSLTGGPDNEKLFF
TRBV30,TRBD1,NA,TRBJ1-5,CAWSPLQGAKPQHF
TRBV15,TRBD2,NA,TRBJ2-3,CATSRISGLAGEPDTQYF
TRBV5-1,NA,few,TRBJ2-1,CASSLRVRGAHNEQFF
TRBV27,NA,NA,TRBJ2-2,CASSAEPSAGELFF
TRBV11-2,TRBD1,many,TRBJ2-1,CASSGGTGDGDNEQFF
TRBV2,NA,NA,TRBJ2-7,CASNQGNSYEQYF
TRBV2,NA,once,TRBJ2-7,CASSESRGSYEQYF
TRBV7-3,TRBD2,NA,TRBJ2-5,CASSLRPGGRWEETQYF
TRBV15,NA,NA,TRBJ2-3,CATSSRGTQYF
TRBV5-4,NA,NA,TRBJ2-3,CASSLVRAWDTDTQYF
TRBV7-2,NA,NA,TRBJ1-3,CASSLQRVGNAGNTIYF
TRBV11-2,TRBD2,NA,TRBJ2-1,CASSLGWLASGTYNEQFF
TRBV10-3,NA,few,TRBJ1-1,CAISGHRFTEAFF
TRBV7-2,NA,NA,TRBJ1-2,CASSLLSNADNYGYTF
TRBV11-2,NA,NA,TRBJ2-7,CASSISVSGRDEQYF
TRBV7-2,TRBD2,NA,TRBJ2-1,CASSLVGTSGSGLNEQFF
TRBV11-2,NA,NA,TRBJ1-1,CASSLVHGSEAFF
TRBV29-1,NA,NA,TRBJ2-7,CSVITGQEQYF
TRBV5-1,TRBD2,NA,TRBJ2-7,CASSLIMTSDEQYF
TRBV6-6,NA,NA,TRBJ2-3,CASSYTWGTDTQYF
TRBV27,NA,NA,TRBJ2-3,CASGGVSLSTDTQYF
TRBV29-1,NA,NA,TRBJ2-7,CSVAKGAGSEQYF
TRBV5-1,NA,NA,TRBJ2-7,CASSLRGAAYEQYF
TRBV5-1,TRBD2,NA,TRBJ2-6,CASSSRTSGRASGANVLTF
TRBV5-1,TRBD2,NA,TRBJ2-1,CASSLPSGTNEQFF
TRBV29-1,NA,many,TRBJ1-1,CSVVTADAEAFF
TRBV5-4,NA,NA,TRBJ2-1,CASSSSYSRAYNEQFF
TRBV10-3,NA,NA,TRBJ1-1,CAINPARENTEAFF
TRBV18,NA,NA,TRBJ2-7,CASSPGMQTGGYEQYF
TRBV10-3,TRBD1,once,TRBJ2-7,CATSQGSLSYEQYF
TRBV5-8,NA,NA,TRBJ2-5,CASSQAAGRTQETQYF
TRBV9,TRBD2,few,TRBJ2-7,CASSFGTSGRAPFYEQYF
TRBV18,NA,NA,TRBJ2-7,CASSPGTAGSYEQYF
TRBV5-1,TRBD1,once,TRBJ2-2,CASSLFRQGGTGELFF
TRBV5-5,TRBD2,once,TRBJ2-7,CASSLLPAGFYEQYF
TRBV7-9,NA,few,TRBJ1-1,CASSFRGNTEAFF
TRBV6-5,NA,many,TRBJ1-1,CASSSYMNTEAFF
TRBV4-2,NA,once,TRBJ2-3,CASSQDGGRTDTQYF
TRBV5-1,NA,NA,TRBJ2-7,CASSLDFNTGTPTYEQYF
TRBV5-5,NA,NA,TRBJ2-5,CASSLEVGGPVTQYF